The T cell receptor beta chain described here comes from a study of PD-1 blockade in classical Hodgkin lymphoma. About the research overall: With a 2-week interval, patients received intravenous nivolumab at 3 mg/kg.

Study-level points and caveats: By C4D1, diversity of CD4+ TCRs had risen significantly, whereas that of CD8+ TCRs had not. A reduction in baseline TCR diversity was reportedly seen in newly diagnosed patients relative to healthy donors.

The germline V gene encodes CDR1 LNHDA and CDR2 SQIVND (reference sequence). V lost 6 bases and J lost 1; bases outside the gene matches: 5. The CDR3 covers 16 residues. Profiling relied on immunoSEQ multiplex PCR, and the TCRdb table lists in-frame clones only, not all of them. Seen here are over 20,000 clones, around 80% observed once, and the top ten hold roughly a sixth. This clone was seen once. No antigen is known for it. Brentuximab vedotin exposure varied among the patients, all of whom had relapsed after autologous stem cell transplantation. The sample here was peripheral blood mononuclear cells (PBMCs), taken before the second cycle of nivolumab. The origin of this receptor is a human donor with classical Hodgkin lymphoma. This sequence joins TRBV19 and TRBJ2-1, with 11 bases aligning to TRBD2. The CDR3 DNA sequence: TGTGCCAGTAGAATTATAGCGGGAGGGTCCTACAATGAGCAGTTCTTC. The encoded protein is CASRIIAGGSYNEQFF.